A selection of T cell receptor beta chains follows, all from one sample in a study of blood T cell repertoires in COVID-19. Sequencing was performed with immunoSEQ multiplex PCR; in TCRdb, only in-frame clones are kept and a portion is missing. Altogether around 220,000 clones are present, approximately 81% being singletons, with the ten largest covering just under 20%. The sample was peripheral blood. These receptors all come from a man aged 30 to 39 with active or convalescent COVID-19. The CDR3 runs from the conserved cysteine through the conserved F or W. The D gene is left open where the match is weak. Some rows have no size entry. The others give once, few or many, or a class for an expanded clone.

v_call	j_call	clone_size	d_call	cdr3_nt	cdr3_aa
TRBV10-1	TRBJ2-2	-	-	TGCGCCAGCAGTTCAGGGGACGCGAACACCGGGGAGCTGTTTTTT	CASSSGDANTGELFF
TRBV6-2/TRBV6-3	TRBJ2-7	-	-	TGTGCCAGCAGTCGGACACGCTACTACGAGCAGTACTTC	CASSRTRYYEQYF
TRBV3-1/TRBV3-2	TRBJ2-1	-	-	TGTGCCAGCAGCCCTCCCGAGGGAGTTTCAAGCAATGAGCAGTTCTTC	CASSPPEGVSSNEQFF
TRBV6-5	TRBJ2-3	-	-	TGTGCCAGCAGTTACTCTTGGATGACTCTGGATACGCAGTATTTT	CASSYSWMTLDTQYF
TRBV4-3	TRBJ2-7	-	TRBD2	TGCGCCAGCAGCCAAGATAGCGGGGACCCCTACGAGCAGTACTTC	CASSQDSGDPYEQYF
TRBV7-2	TRBJ2-7	-	TRBD1	TGTGCCAGCAGTTTCCCTCCGGGACAGGGGGTGAGAGAGCAGTACTTC	CASSFPPGQGVREQYF
TRBV19	TRBJ2-3	-	TRBD1	TGTGCCAGTAGTGCCTTCCGGGACAGGGTGACAGATACGCAGTATTTT	CASSAFRDRVTDTQYF
TRBV12-3/TRBV12-4	TRBJ1-2	-	-	TGTGCCAGCACCTGGGGGGGACCAGGGGACATGGCCTTC	CASTWGGPGDMAF
TRBV9	TRBJ2-3	-	TRBD2	TGTGCCAGCAGCGCCCCGGCGGGGGGTAGCACAGATACGCAGTATTTT	CASSAPAGGSTDTQYF
TRBV7-9	TRBJ1-6	-	-	TGTGCCAGCAGCTTCGAGATCCCCAATTCACCCCTCCACTTT	CASSFEIPNSPLHF
TRBV19	TRBJ1-2	-	-	TGTGCCAGTAGATCCAGGGGAGAGGATAACTATGGCTACACCTTC	CASRSRGEDNYGYTF
TRBV4-1	TRBJ2-7	-	TRBD2	TGCGCCAGCAGCGCCCGAGGACTAGCGGGGGCCACCTACGAGCAGTACTTC	CASSARGLAGATYEQYF
TRBV6-4	TRBJ1-5	-	-	TGTGCCAGCAGTTTATGGAGGGATCAGCCCCAGCATTTT	CASSLWRDQPQHF
TRBV7-2	TRBJ1-1	-	-	TGTGCCAGCAGCTTGGCCGTTGAAGCTTTCTTT	CASSLAVEAFF
TRBV19	TRBJ1-5	-	TRBD1	TGTGCCAGTACGGTGGTCGGGACAGTTAGCAATCAGCCCCAGCATTTT	CASTVVGTVSNQPQHF
TRBV9	TRBJ2-7	-	TRBD1	TGTGCCAGCAGCGCGCTCCCGACAGGGGACTCCTACGAGCAGTACTTC	CASSALPTGDSYEQYF
TRBV6-2/TRBV6-3	TRBJ2-5	-	TRBD2	TGTGCCAGCAGTTTCGGACTAGCTCGAGAGACCCAGTACTTC	CASSFGLARETQYF
TRBV6-5	TRBJ2-2	-	-	TGTGCCAGCCACTACAACACCGGGGAGCTGTTTTTT	CASHYNTGELFF
TRBV6-2/TRBV6-3	TRBJ2-7	-	TRBD2	TGTGCCAGCAGCGCTGGGACTAGCGGGTTCTTACGGGAGCAGTACTTC	CASSAGTSGFLREQYF
TRBV12-3/TRBV12-4	TRBJ1-2	-	-	TGTGCCAGCACCCAGGGGACCGACACTGGCTACACCTTC	CASTQGTDTGYTF
TRBV7-8	TRBJ2-3	-	TRBD2	TGTGCCAGCAGCTTCCGGGTAGCGGGAGGGGTAGATACGCAGTATTTT	CASSFRVAGGVDTQYF
TRBV3-1/TRBV3-2	TRBJ2-1	-	TRBD2	TGTGCCAGCAGGGCCTCCGGGACTAGGAGGCACAATGAGCAGTTCTTC	CASRASGTRRHNEQFF
TRBV6-1	TRBJ1-6	-	-	TGTGCCAGCAGTGAAGCTCCGGATTCACCCCTCCACTTT	CASSEAPDSPLHF
TRBV6-5	TRBJ2-7	-	-	TGTGCCAGCAGTTACTCCCTGGGAGGCGAGCAGTACTTC	CASSYSLGGEQYF
TRBV28	TRBJ1-3	once	-	TGTGCCAGCAGTCGCGCAGGCTCTGGAAACACCATATATTTT	CASSRAGSGNTIYF
TRBV27	TRBJ1-5	-	-	TGTGCCAGCAGTTTACAGAACAGGATCGGTCAGCCCCAGCATTTT	CASSLQNRIGQPQHF
TRBV7-9	TRBJ2-7	-	TRBD1	TGTGCCAGCAGCCCCGGGACAGGGTACTACGAGCAGTACTTC	CASSPGTGYYEQYF
TRBV5-6	TRBJ1-5	once	-	TGTGCCAGCAGCTCCGGACAGCTTAATCAGCCCCAGCATTTT	CASSSGQLNQPQHF
TRBV27	TRBJ1-1	-	-	TGTGCCAGCAGTTTACTCGGGAGGCGGGGAGAAGCTTTCTTT	CASSLLGRRGEAFF
TRBV12-3/TRBV12-4	TRBJ1-2	-	TRBD1	TGTGCCAGCAGTCCTGGACAGGGGGGCGGCTACACCTTC	CASSPGQGGGYTF
TRBV7-2	TRBJ2-1	-	-	TGTGCCAGCAGCGAAGCGGTTTTTGGGAAGAATGAGCAGTTCTTC	CASSEAVFGKNEQFF
TRBV5-4	TRBJ1-4	-	-	TGTGCCAGCAGCCCCGGCGGCCTAGGTGAAAAACTGTTTTTT	CASSPGGLGEKLFF
TRBV27	TRBJ1-2	-	-	TGTGCCAGCAGTTTATTACGCGCAAAATATGGCTACACCTTC	CASSLLRAKYGYTF
TRBV2	TRBJ1-1	-	-	TGTGCCAGCAGTTACAGGGCCCTGAACACTGAAGCTTTCTTT	CASSYRALNTEAFF
TRBV28	TRBJ1-5	-	-	TGTGCCAGCAGTTTTGACACCCATCAGCCCCAGCATTTT	CASSFDTHQPQHF
TRBV15	TRBJ2-7	-	-	TGTGCCACCACCAACCTTGGGGGAGGAGGGCCGCTAAATTACGAGCAGTACTTC	CATTNLGGGGPLNYEQYF
TRBV9	TRBJ2-5	once	-	TGTGCCAGCAGCGCCCGGGACAATTATGAGACCCAGTACTTC	CASSARDNYETQYF
TRBV9	TRBJ1-2	few	TRBD1	TGTGCCAGCAGCTCCGCCGGACAGGGTTTGGGCTATGGCTACACCTTC	CASSSAGQGLGYGYTF
TRBV7-6	TRBJ1-1	-	TRBD1	TGTGCCAGCAGCCAACGTTGGGGACAGTCAAACACTGAAGCTTTCTTT	CASSQRWGQSNTEAFF
TRBV19	TRBJ2-7	-	TRBD2	TGTGCCAGTAGTACTGACCCTAGCGGGGGAACGAACGAGCAGTACTTC	CASSTDPSGGTNEQYF
TRBV3-1/TRBV3-2	TRBJ1-5	-	-	TGTGCCAGCAGCCAAGGTCTAGCTGGCGCGGGTCAGCCCCAGCATTTT	CASSQGLAGAGQPQHF
TRBV25-1	TRBJ2-7	-	-	TGTGCCAGCAGTGATGGAGGGAGCTCCTACGAGCAGTACTTC	CASSDGGSSYEQYF
TRBV29-1	TRBJ1-2	-	-	TGCAGCGTTGAAGAGGAGGGGAGGAACTATGGCTACACCTTC	CSVEEEGRNYGYTF
TRBV25-1	TRBJ2-1	-	-	TGTGCCAGCAGTGCTTACTCCTCCGGGACTCCTTTTTACAATGAGCAGTTCTTC	CASSAYSSGTPFYNEQFF
TRBV18	TRBJ1-2	once	TRBD1	TGTGCCAGCTCATCGCCGGGACAGGGAGTAGCTAACTATGGCTACACCTTC	CASSSPGQGVANYGYTF
TRBV10-1	TRBJ1-5	-	TRBD1	TGCGCCAGCAGTGAGTGGTTTAGGGGACAGGAAAAAAGAGTCAATCAGCCCCAGCATTTT	CASSEWFRGQEKRVNQPQHF
TRBV4-2	TRBJ2-2	few	TRBD1	TGTGCCAGCAGGGGCGGGGACAGGGTAGCCGGGGAGCTGTTTTTT	CASRGGDRVAGELFF
TRBV25-1	TRBJ2-5	-	-	TGTGCCAGCAGTGAATATGACACTGGGCAAGAGACCCAGTACTTC	CASSEYDTGQETQYF
TRBV15	TRBJ2-1	once	-	TGTGCCACCAGCAGAGATGTCTACCTAGGCGGGGGCACTGAGCAGTTCTTC	CATSRDVYLGGGTEQFF